This T cell receptor (beta chain) was profiled in a study of OX40 agonist ivuxolimab in advanced cancers. Study details: At 0.01 to 10 mg/kg, ivuxolimab was administered intravenously to patients every 2 weeks.

Method: immunoSEQ multiplex PCR; TCRdb's copy keeps in-frame clones and lacks some. The table includes under 100,000 clones, roughly 92% detected once. As for this clone: The antigen remains undetermined.

Study-level results: More expanded clones were found, on average, in CD8+ than in CD4+ T cells.

This CDR3 is built from 16 residues. The germline gives CDR1 SEHNR, CDR2 FQNEAQ (reference sequence). After removal of 5 bases from V and 0 bases from J, the junction contained 5 bases not matched to a gene. The sample consisted of CD4+ or CD8+ T cells sorted from blood, taken in a trial of the OX40 agonist ivuxolimab. The chain links TRBV7-9 to TRBJ2-1, with 9 bases that match TRBD2. This sequence was found in an adult with an advanced solid tumor such as melanoma, head and neck, liver or kidney cancer. CDR3 region: CASSPAGGRSYNEQFF. CDR3 DNA: TGTGCCAGCAGCCCAGCGGGGGGCCGCTCCTACAATGAGCAGTTCTTC.